The T cell receptor beta chain described here comes from a study of blood T cell repertoires in COVID-19. Overall study: Acute and convalescent COVID-19 samples came from the United States, Italy and Spain.

Germline lookup yields CDR1 SGHDT and CDR2 YYEEEE. V was clipped by 7 bases and J by 0 bases, with 13 bases between them. The CDR3 contains 14 residues. Data came from immunoSEQ multiplex PCR; TCRdb stores just in-frame clones and leaves some out. The table includes 150,000 or so clones, about 80% detected once. The receptor's source is a man aged 60 to 69 with acute or convalescent COVID-19. The chain is built from TRBV5-6 and TRBJ1-1; no definite D call. The specimen sequenced was peripheral blood. CDR3 DNA: TGTGCCAGCGGGAGACGGCTAATGAACACTGAAGCTTTCTTT. It is translated as CASGRRLMNTEAFF.